The T cell receptor beta chain described here comes from a study of T-cell memory formation after mild COVID-19 (dated by TCRdb to the early 2020s). For context, the study as a whole: TCR sequence clusters from the two donors were found to be largely donor specific. Longitudinal TCRalpha and TCRbeta repertoire sequencing tracked T-cell clones expanding and contracting after mild COVID-19 in a couple of donors. Two young, previously healthy adult volunteers, one female and one male, were included in the cohort. Study-wide conclusions, independent of this receptor: Balanced CD4/CD8 phenotypes were observed for clones contracting from day 15 to 85, whereas a bias towards CD4+ was observed for a second wave of clones expanding from day 15 to 37. Contracting CD4+ clones turned up mainly in the CM and EM memory subsets, whereas EMRA was where CD8+ clones were enriched. The second-wave clones that peaked on day 37 were not confirmed to be SARS-CoV-2 specific. Some responding clones were detected in pre-infection memory, which suggested that pre-existing cross-reactive memory T cells had joined the SARS-CoV-2 response. The study covered only a couple of mild cases, and larger cohorts including severe cases with pre-infection samples were considered necessary.

Regarding this clonotype: Its antigen remains undetermined. No quality values exist for individual bases; no much larger clone is one base distant.

Sequencing instrument: Illumina NovaSeq 6000. TCRalpha and TCRbeta cDNA libraries were built by 5'RACE with constant-segment primers, adding sample barcodes and unique molecular identifiers. RNA was extracted from every sample with Trizol reagent. Amplification of the libraries took two PCR steps, and the second step added a second sample barcode plus Illumina TruSeq adapters. The libraries were sequenced on an Illumina NovaSeq using 2 x 150 bp paired-end reads. Concerning the study's data processing: Demultiplexing of reads and collapsing into UMI-guided consensus sequences were performed with migec v1.2.7. Using mixcr v2.1.11, UMI consensuses were aligned to TRA and TRB V and J templates and then assembled into clonotypes. A clonotype was counted as expanded or contracted only if both edgeR and NoisET called the change significant, with noise models trained on biological replicates. edgeR calls used a false discovery rate-adjusted p below 0.01 and a log2 fold-change threshold of 1. As an exploratory analysis of dynamics, PCA with hierarchical clustering was applied to max-normalized trajectories of the 1000 most abundant clonotypes. The CD4 or CD8 phenotype of responding clones was assigned using the separately sequenced CD4+ and CD8+ repertoires. TCRdb trimmed public reads at Q25 via fastp, called clones via MiXCR and kept in-frame beta chains. Every CDR3 protein is listed once, alongside the most common genes and DNA of its rows. TCRdb assigned the V and J calls; the authors' analysis was not used. This sample is represented by more than 100,000 distinct CDR3 sequences; about 6.5% of them were singletons. The ten largest clones add up to approximately 2.1% of the sample.

Trimming takes 5 bases from V and 8 bases from J, and the germline ends sit 19 bases apart. In the germline V gene, CDR1 corresponds to SGHTA and CDR2 to FQGNSA. From cysteine to phenylalanine, the CDR3 is 16 amino acids long. The sequence is cut down to CDR3 DNA, 48 bases in frame from base 1. Ficoll-Paque density gradient centrifugation was the method used to isolate PBMCs. The chain couples TRBV7-2 to TRBJ1-6; 6 matching bases give a weak D call of TRBD1. This clonotype was sampled from an adult woman who had mild COVID-19 (a few samples of this study predate the infection). The sample titles of this study are shuffled in the database, so cell type and time point are left out; the donor was told from shared clones. Sequences were obtained from PBMCs or a T cell subset sorted from them (not recorded which). The CDR3 is CASSATDGGPYSPLHF. The DNA is as follows: TGTGCCAGCAGCGCAACCGACGGGGGCCCTTATTCACCCCTCCACTTT.